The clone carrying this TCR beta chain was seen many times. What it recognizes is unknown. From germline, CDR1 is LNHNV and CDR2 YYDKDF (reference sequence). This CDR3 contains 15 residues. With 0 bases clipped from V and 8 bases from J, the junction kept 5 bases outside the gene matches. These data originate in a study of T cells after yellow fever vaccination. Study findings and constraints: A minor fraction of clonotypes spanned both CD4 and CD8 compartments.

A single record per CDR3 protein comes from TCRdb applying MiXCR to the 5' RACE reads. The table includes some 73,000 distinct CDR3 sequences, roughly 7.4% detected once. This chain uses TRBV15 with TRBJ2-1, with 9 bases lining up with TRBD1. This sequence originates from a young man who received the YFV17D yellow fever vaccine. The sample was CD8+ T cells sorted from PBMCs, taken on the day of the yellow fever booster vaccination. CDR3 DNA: TGTGCCACCAGCAGAGACCGGGACAGGGTCGATGAGCAGTTCTTC. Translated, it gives CATSRDRDRVDEQFF.